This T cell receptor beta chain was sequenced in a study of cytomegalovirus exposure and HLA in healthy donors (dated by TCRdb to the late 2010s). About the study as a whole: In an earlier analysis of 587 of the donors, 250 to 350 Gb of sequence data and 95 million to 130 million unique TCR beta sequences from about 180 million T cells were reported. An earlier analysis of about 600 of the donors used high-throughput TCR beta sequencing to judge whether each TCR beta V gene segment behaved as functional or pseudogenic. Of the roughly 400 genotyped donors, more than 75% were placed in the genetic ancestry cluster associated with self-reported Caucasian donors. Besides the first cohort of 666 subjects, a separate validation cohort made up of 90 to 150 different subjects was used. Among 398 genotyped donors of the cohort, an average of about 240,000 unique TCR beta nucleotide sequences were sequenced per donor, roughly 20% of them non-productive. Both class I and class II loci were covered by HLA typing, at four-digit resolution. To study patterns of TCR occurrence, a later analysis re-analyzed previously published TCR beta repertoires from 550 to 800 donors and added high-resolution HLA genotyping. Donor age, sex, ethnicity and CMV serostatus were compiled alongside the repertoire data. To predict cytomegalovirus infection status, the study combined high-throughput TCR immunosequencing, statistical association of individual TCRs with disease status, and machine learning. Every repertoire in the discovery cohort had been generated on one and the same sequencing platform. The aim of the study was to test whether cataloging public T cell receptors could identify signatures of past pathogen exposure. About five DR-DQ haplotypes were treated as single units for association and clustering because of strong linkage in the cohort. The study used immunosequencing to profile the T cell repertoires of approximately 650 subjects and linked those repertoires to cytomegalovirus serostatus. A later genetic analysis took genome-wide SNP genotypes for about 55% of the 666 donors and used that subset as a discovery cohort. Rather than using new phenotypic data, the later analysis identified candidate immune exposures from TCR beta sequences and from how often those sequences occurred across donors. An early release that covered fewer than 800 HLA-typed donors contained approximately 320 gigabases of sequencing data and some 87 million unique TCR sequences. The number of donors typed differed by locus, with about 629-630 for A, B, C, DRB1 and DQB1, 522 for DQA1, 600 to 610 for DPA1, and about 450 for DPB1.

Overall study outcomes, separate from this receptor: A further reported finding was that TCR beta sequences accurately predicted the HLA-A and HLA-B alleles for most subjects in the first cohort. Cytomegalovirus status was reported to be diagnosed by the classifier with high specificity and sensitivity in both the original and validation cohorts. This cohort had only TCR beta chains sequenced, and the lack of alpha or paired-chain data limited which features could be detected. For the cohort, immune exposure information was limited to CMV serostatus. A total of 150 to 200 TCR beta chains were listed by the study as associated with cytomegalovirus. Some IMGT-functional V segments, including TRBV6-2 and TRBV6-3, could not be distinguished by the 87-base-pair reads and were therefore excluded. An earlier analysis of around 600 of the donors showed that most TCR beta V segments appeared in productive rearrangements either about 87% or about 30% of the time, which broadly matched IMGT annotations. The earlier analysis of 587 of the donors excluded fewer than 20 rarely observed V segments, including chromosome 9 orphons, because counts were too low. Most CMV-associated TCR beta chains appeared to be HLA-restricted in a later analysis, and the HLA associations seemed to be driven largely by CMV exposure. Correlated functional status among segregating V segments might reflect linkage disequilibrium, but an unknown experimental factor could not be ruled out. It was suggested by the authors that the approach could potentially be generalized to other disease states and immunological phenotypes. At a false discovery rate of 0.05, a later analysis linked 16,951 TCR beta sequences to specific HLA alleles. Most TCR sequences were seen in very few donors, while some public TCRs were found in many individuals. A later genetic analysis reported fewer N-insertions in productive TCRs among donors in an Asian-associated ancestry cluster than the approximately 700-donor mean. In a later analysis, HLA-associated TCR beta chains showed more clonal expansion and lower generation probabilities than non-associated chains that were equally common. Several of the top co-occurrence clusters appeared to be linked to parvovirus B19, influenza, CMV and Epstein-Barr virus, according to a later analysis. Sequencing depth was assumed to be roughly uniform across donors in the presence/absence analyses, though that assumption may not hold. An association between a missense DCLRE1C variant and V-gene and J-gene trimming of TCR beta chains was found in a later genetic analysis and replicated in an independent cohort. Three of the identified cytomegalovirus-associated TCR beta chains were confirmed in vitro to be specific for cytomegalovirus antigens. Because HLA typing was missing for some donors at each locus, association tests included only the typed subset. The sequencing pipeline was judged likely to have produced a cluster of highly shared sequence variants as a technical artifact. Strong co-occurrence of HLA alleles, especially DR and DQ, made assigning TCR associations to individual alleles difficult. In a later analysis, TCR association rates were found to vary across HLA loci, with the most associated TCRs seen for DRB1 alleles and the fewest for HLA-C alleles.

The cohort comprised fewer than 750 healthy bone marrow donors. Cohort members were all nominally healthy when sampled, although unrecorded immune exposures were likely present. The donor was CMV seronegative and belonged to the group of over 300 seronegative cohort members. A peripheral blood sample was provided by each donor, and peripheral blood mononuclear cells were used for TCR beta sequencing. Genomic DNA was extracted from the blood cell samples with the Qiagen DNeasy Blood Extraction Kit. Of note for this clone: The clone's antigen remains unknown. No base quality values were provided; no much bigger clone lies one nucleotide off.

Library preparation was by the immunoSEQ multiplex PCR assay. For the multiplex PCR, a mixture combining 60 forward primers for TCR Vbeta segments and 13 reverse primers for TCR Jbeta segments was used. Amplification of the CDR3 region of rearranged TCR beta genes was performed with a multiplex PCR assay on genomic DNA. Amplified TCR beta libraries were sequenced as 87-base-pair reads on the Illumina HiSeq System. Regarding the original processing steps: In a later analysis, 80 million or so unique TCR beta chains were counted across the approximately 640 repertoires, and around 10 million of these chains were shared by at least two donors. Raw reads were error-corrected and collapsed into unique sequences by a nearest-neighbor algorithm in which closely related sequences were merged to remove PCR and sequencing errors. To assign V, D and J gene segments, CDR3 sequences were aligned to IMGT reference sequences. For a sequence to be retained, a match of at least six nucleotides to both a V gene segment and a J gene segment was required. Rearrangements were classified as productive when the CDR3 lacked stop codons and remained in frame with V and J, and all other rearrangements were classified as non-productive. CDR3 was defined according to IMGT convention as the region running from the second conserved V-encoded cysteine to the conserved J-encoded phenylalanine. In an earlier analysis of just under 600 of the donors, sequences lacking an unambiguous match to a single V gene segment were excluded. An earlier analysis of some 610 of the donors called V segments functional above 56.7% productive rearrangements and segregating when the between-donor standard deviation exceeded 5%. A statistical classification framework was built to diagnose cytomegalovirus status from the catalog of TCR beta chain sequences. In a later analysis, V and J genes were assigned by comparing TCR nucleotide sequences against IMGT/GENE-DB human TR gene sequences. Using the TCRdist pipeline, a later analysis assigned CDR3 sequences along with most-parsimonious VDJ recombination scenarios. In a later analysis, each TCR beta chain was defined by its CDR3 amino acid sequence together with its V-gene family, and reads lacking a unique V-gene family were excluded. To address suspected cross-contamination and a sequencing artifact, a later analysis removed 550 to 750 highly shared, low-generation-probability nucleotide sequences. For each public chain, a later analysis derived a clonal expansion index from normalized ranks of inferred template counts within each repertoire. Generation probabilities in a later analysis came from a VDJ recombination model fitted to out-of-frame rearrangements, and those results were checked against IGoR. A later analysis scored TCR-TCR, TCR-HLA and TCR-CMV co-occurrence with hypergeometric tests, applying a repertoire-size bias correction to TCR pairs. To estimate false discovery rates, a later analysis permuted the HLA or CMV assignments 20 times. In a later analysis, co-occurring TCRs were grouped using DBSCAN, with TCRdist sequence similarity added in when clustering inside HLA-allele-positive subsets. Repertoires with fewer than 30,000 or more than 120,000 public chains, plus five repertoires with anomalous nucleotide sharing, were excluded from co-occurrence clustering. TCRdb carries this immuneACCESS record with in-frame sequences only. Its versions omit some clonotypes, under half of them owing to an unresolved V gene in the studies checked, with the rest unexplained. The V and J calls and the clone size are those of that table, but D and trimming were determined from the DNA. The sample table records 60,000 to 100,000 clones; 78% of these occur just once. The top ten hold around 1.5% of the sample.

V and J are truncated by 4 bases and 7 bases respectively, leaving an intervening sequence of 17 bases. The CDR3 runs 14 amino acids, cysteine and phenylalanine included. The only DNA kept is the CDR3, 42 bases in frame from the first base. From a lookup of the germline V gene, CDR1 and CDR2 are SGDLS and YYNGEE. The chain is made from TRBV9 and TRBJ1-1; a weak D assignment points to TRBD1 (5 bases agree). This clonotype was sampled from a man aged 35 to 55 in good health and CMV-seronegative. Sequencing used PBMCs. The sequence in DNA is TGTGCCAGCAGCCTCTCGGGGGGGAGGGGTGAAGCTTTCTTT. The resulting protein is CASSLSGGRGEAFF. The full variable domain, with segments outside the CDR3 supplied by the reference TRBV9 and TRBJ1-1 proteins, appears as DSGVTQTPKHLITATGQRVTLRCSPRSGDLSVYWYQQSLDQGLQFLIQYYNGEERAKGNILERFSAQQFPDLHSELNLSSLELGDSALYFCASSLSGGRGEAFFGQGTRLTVV.